The sequence of this TCR beta chain was determined in a study of T cells in Graves' hyperthyroidism and ophthalmopathy (dated 2019 in TCRdb). Describing the broader study: Peripheral blood samples were taken at the time of initial diagnosis, prior to any treatment. After blood sampling, hyperthyroidism patients were treated with methimazole at a starting dose of 30 mg daily, and ophthalmopathy patients were treated with high-dose intravenous methylprednisolone. In about six Graves' hyperthyroidism patients, the study also compared T-cell repertoires from thyroid tissue with T-cell repertoires from blood. TCR V-J signatures able to tell the groups apart were searched for in a discovery cohort of 90 to 100 patients, of whom about 40 had Graves' ophthalmopathy and 55 to 60 had stable Graves' hyperthyroidism. An independent validation cohort of under 20 hyperthyroidism patients and approximately 15 patients who later progressed to ophthalmopathy tested prospective prediction of ophthalmopathy. According to the paper, TCR Vbeta CDR3 sequencing was carried out on 120 to 150 peripheral blood samples, which came from more than 40 ophthalmopathy, 75 or so hyperthyroidism and about 17 progressor patients. The 100 discovery patients were randomly split 7:3 into training and test sets. On the study overall, not on this receptor specifically: Sample size was not statistically predetermined, and blinding of investigators to group allocation was not performed. In validation, progression to ophthalmopathy was predicted by the model with 70% to 71% sensitivity and around 76% specificity, a median of around 6.5 months before onset. Most expanded thyroid clonotypes (frequency above 0.001) were also found in blood, which suggests that blood repertoires may mirror thyroid immune responses. In cross-validation, a model built on a 13 V-J signature told ophthalmopathy apart from stable hyperthyroidism with under 90% sensitivity and approximately 84% specificity, and in testing the same model reached 80%/75%.

There are 14 amino acids in the CDR3, from cysteine to phenylalanine inclusive. The sequence is cut down to CDR3 DNA, 42 bases in frame from base 1. CDR1 is given as DFQATT and CDR2 as SNEGSKA, both from the germline V gene (reference sequence). V and J lose 2 bases and 1 base, and a span of 12 bases separates them. The TCR beta CDR3 regions were amplified from RNA transcripts. For the first round of RT-PCR on the TCR CDR3, the HTBI primer set was used together with the Qiagen OneStep RT-PCR kit. A second multiplex PCR round built the libraries, followed by size selection and purification. Libraries were sequenced paired-end with 100 bp reads on an Illumina HiSeq2000. From the authors' description of their analysis: SOAPnuke was used to process the raw data, removing reads that contained adapters or uncalled bases, had a mean Phred below 15, or lacked an exact match to the constant primer or identifier. High-quality paired reads were merged with COPE v1.2.5, and unique nucleotide sequences were defined as clonotypes. Clonotypes were aligned to IMGT TRBV, TRBD and TRBJ reference segments using MiTCR v1.1. The analysis was restricted to V-J combinations with a frequency above 0.0001, which together covered over 99% of the repertoires. The TCS score was defined as the ratio of F50 (clonal expansion) to E x V (chaos), calculated using BLOSUM62-based TCRdist between CDR3 peptides within each V-J. Welch's t-statistics and random forest reduced some 510 V-J features to about 13, which were used in a naive Bayes classifier (R e1071). TCRdb reworked the public reads: Q25 trimming with fastp, MiXCR clone assembly, productive beta chains retained. Each entry is one CDR3 protein sequence, shown with its most common DNA and genes. The V and J calls here are based on TCRdb, not the publication. Across this sample there are 250,000 or so distinct CDR3 sequences, with approximately 15% seen only once. The top ten hold 10% to 15% of the sample.

The hyperthyroidism patients were between 18 and 65 years old and newly diagnosed, with a disease duration of less than 2 months. Patients with uncontrolled infections, other autoimmune diseases, pregnancy or lactation were excluded. Clinical symptoms, serum thyroxine and TRAb, thyroid ultrasound, and orbital computed tomography formed the basis for the diagnoses. Blood from progressor patients was collected at the time of first diagnosis with hyperthyroidism, before any ophthalmopathy symptoms had appeared. PBMCs were isolated from approximately 10 ml of fresh peripheral blood by Ficoll-Paque density gradient centrifugation. Progressor patients were defined as those initially diagnosed with Graves' hyperthyroidism in whom ophthalmopathy developed during follow-up. Trizol reagent was used to extract total RNA, and RNA quality was then checked on an Agilent 2100 Bioanalyzer. This clonotype came up many times. The antigen it recognizes is unknown. No per-base quality is available; no much larger clone lies one base away.

The chain is assembled from TRBV20-1 and TRBJ2-7; TRBD2 could be the D gene, as 5 bases match. The receptor comes from a middle-aged woman with Graves' hyperthyroidism that later progressed to Graves' ophthalmopathy. Sequenced material: blood. In nucleotides, the sequence is TGCAGTGCTAGATTCGGAGGTGGGTCCTACGAGCAGTACTTC. This yields the protein CSARFGGGSYEQYF.